This TCR beta chain originates from a study of T cells in localized non-small cell lung cancer. Overall study results and limits: In adjacent lung appeared a median roughly 56 of the top 100 tumor clones. Uninvolved adjacent lung, not tumor, had the highest T cell clonality.

Trimming cost V 5 bases and J 4 bases, with 17 bases left between them. The CDR3 totals 15 residues. Germline CDR1 MDHEN, CDR2 SYDVKM. Using immunoSEQ multiplex PCR, the repertoire was profiled, and TCRdb retains in-frame clones only, with some absent. In the table there are some 4,500 clones, 85% to 95% of which are singletons. This clone was detected only once. The target antigen is unknown. The clonotype was recovered from a woman aged 40-69 years with stage I lung adenocarcinoma. This specimen consisted of peripheral blood, obtained before any cancer treatment. The chain links TRBV28 to TRBJ1-1; the D is unclear. The CDR3 protein is CASSPYLGSATEAFF. The CDR3 nucleotides are TGTGCCAGCAGTCCTTATTTAGGGTCGGCCACTGAAGCTTTCTTT.